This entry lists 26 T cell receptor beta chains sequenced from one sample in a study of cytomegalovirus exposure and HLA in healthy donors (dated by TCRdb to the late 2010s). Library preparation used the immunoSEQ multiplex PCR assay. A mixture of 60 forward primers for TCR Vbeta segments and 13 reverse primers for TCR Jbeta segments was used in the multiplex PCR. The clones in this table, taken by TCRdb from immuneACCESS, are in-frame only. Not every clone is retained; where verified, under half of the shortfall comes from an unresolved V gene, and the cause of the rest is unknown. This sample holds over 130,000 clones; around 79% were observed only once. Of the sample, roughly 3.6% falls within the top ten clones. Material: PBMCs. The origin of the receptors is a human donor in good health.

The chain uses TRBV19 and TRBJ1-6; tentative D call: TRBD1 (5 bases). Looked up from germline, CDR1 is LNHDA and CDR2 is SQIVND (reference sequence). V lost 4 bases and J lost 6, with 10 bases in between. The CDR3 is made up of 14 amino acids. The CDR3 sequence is CASSNQGPNSPLHF. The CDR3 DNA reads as TGTGCCAGTAGTAATCAGGGTCCTAATTCACCCCTCCACTTT. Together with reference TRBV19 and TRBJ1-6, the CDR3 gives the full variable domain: DGGITQSPKYLFRKEGQNVTLSCEQNLNHDAMYWYRQDPGQGLRLIYYSQIVNDFQKGDIAEGYSVSREKKESFPLTVTSAQKNPTAFYLCASSNQGPNSPLHFGNGTRLTVT.

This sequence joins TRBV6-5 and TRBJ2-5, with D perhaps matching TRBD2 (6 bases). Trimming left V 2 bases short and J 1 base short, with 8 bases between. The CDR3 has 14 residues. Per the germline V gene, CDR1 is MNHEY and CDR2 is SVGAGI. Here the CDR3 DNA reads TGTGCCAGCAGTTACGGGGGGTTCCAAGAGACCCAGTACTTC. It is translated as CASSYGGFQETQYF.

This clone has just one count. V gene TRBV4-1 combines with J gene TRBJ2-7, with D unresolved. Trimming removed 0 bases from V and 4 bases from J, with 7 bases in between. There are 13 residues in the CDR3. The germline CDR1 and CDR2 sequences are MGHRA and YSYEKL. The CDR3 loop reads CASSQDHFYEQYF. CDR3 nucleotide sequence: TGCGCCAGCAGCCAAGATCATTTTTACGAGCAGTACTTC.

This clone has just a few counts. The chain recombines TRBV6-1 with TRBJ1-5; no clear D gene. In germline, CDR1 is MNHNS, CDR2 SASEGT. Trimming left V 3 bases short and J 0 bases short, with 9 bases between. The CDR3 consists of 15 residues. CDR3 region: CASSESQVSNQPQHF. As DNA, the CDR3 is TGTGCCAGCAGTGAGTCCCAGGTTAGCAATCAGCCCCAGCATTTT.

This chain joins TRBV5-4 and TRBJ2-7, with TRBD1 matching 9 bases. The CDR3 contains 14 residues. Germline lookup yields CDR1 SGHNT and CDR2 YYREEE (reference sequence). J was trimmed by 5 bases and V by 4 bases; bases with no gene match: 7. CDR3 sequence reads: CASSTRTGVDEQYF. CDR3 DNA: TGTGCCAGCAGCACACGGACAGGGGTCGACGAGCAGTACTTC.

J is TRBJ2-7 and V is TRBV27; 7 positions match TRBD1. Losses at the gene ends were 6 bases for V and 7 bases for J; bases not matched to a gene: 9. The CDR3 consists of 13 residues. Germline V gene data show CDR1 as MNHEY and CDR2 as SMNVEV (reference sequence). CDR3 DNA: TGTGCCAGCAGACGACAGGGTCTATGGGAGCAGTACTTC. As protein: CASRRQGLWEQYF.

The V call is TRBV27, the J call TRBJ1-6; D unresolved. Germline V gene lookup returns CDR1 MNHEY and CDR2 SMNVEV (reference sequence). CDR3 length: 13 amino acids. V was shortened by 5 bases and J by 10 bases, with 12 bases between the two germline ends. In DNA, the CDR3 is TGTGCCAGCAGTCTCACAGCTCGGTCACCCCTCCACTTT. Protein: CASSLTARSPLHF.

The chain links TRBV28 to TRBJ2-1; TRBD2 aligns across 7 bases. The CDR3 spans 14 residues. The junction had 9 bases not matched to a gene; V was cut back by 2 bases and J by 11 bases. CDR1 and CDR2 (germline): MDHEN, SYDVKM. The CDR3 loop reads CASSLPSSGDQQFF. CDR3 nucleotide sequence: TGTGCCAGCAGTTTACCGTCTAGCGGAGACCAGCAGTTCTTC.

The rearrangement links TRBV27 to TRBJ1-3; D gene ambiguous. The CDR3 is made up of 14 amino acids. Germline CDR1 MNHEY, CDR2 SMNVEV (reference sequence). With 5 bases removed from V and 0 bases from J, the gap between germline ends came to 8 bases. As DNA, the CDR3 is TGTGCCAGCAGTCCCCAGTACTCTGGAAACACCATATATTTT. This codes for CASSPQYSGNTIYF.

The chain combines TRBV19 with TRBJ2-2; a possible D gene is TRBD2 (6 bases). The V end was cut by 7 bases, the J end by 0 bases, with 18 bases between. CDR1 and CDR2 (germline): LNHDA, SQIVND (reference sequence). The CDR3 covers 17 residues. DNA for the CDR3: TGTGCCAGTACCCTGGGGGGAGTCGCCTCGAACACCGGGGAGCTGTTTTTT. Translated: CASTLGGVASNTGELFF.

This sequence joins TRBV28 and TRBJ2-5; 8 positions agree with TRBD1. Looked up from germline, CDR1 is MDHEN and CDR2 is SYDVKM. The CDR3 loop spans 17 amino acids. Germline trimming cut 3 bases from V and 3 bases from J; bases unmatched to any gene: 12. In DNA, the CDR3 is TGTGCCAGCAGTTTGATTGGCGAGACAGGGGCAAAAGAGACCCAGTACTTC. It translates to CASSLIGETGAKETQYF.

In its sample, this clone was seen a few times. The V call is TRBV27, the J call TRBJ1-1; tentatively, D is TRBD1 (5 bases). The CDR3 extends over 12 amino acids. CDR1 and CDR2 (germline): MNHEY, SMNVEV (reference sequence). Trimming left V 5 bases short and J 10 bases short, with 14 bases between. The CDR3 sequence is CASSLPLGPAFF. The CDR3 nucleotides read TGTGCCAGCAGTCTCCCCTTGGGGCCAGCTTTCTTT.

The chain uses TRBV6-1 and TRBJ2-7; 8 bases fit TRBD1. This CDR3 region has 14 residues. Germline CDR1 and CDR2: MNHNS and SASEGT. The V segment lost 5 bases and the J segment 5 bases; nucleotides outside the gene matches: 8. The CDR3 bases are TGTGCCAGCAGTATCTGGACAGGGCTCGACGAGCAGTACTTC. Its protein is CASSIWTGLDEQYF.

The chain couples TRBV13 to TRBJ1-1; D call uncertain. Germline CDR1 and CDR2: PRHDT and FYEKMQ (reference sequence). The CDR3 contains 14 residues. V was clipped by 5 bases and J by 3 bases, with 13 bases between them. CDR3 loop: CASSPQRKDTEAFF. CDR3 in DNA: TGTGCCAGCAGCCCTCAGCGGAAGGACACTGAAGCTTTCTTT.

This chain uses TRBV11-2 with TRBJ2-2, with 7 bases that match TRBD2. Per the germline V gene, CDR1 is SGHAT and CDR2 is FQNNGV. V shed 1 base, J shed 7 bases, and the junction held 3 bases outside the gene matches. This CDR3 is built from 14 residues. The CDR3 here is CASSLAGGDGELFF. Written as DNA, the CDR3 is TGTGCCAGCAGCTTAGCGGGAGGAGACGGGGAGCTGTTTTTT.

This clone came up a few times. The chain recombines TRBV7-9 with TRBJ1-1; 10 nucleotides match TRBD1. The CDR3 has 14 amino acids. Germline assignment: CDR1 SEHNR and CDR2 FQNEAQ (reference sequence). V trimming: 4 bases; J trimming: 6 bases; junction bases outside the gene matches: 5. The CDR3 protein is CASSSMTGGPEAFF. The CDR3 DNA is TGTGCCAGCAGCTCTATGACAGGGGGCCCTGAAGCTTTCTTT.

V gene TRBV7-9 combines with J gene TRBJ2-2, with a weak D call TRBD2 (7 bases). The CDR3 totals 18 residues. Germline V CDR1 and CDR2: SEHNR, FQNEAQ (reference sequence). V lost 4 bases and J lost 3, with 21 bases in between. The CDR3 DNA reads TGTGCCAGCAGCTCCCCCCGGGAAGGGGGGGCCCACACCGGGGAGCTGTTTTTT. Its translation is CASSSPREGGAHTGELFF.

CDR3: CASRAPGGLLHNEQFF. CDR3 in DNA: TGTGCCAGCAGGGCACCTGGGGGACTACTCCACAATGAGCAGTTCTTC. The genes are TRBV2 and TRBJ2-1; TRBD2 matches at 7 bases. The germline CDR1 and CDR2 sequences are SNHLY and FYNNEI. This CDR3 has 16 amino acids. V dropped 6 bases and J dropped 5; count of bases not matched to a gene: 13. The full variable domain, its missing parts supplied by reference TRBV2 and TRBJ2-1, is EPEVTQTPSHQVTQMGQEVILRCVPISNHLYFYWYRQILGQKVEFLVSFYNNEISEKSEIFDDQFSVERPDGSNFTLKIRSTKLEDSAMYFCASRAPGGLLHNEQFFGPGTRLTVL.

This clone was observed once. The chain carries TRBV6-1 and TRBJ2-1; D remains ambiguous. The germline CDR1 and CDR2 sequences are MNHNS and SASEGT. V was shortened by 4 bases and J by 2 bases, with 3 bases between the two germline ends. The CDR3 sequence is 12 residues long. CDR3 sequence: CASSAAYNEQFF. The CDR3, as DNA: TGTGCCAGCAGTGCCGCCTACAATGAGCAGTTCTTC.

CDR3 amino acids: CASGTGGGTDTQYF. In DNA form, the CDR3 reads TGCGCCAGCGGGACAGGGGGAGGCACAGATACGCAGTATTTT. This chain joins TRBV4-1 and TRBJ2-3; TRBD1 agrees at 11 bases. Per the germline V gene, CDR1 is MGHRA and CDR2 is YSYEKL. V trimming: 8 bases; J trimming: 1 base; junction bases outside the gene matches: 2. This CDR3 region has 14 residues.

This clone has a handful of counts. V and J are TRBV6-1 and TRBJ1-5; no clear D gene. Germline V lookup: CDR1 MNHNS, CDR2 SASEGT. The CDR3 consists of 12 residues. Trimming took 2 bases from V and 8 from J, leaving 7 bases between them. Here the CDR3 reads CASSEFSEPQHF. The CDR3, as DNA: TGTGCCAGCAGTGAATTTTCGGAGCCCCAGCATTTT.

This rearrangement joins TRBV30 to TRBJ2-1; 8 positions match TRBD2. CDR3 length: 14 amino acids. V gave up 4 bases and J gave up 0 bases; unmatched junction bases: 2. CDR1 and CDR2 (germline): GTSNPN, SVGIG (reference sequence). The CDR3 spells CAWTAGGSYNEQFF. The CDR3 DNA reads TGTGCCTGGACGGCGGGGGGCTCCTACAATGAGCAGTTCTTC.

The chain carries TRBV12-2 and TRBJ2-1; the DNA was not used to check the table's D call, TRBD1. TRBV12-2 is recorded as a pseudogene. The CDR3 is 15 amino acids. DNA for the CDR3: TGTGCAAGTCGCTTAGATCAGGGGCGGTACAATGAGCAGTTCTTC. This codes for CASRLDQGRYNEQFF.

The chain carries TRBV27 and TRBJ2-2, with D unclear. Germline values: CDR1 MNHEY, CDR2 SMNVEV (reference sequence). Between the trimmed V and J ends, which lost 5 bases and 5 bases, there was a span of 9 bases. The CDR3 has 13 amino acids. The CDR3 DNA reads TGTGCCAGCAGTCCAATCGGGACCGGGGAGCTGTTTTTT. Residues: CASSPIGTGELFF.

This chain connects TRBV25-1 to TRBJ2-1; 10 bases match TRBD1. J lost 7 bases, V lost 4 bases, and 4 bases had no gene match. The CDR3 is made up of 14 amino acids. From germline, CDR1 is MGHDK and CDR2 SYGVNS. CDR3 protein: CASSGQGARNEQFF. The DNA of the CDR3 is TGTGCCAGCAGTGGACAGGGGGCGCGTAATGAGCAGTTCTTC.

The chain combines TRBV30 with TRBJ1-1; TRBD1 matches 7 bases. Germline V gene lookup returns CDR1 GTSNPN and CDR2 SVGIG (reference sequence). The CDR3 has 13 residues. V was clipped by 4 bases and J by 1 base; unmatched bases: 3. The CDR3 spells CAWTRQGNTEAFF. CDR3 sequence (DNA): TGTGCCTGGACCCGACAGGGGAACACTGAAGCTTTCTTT.